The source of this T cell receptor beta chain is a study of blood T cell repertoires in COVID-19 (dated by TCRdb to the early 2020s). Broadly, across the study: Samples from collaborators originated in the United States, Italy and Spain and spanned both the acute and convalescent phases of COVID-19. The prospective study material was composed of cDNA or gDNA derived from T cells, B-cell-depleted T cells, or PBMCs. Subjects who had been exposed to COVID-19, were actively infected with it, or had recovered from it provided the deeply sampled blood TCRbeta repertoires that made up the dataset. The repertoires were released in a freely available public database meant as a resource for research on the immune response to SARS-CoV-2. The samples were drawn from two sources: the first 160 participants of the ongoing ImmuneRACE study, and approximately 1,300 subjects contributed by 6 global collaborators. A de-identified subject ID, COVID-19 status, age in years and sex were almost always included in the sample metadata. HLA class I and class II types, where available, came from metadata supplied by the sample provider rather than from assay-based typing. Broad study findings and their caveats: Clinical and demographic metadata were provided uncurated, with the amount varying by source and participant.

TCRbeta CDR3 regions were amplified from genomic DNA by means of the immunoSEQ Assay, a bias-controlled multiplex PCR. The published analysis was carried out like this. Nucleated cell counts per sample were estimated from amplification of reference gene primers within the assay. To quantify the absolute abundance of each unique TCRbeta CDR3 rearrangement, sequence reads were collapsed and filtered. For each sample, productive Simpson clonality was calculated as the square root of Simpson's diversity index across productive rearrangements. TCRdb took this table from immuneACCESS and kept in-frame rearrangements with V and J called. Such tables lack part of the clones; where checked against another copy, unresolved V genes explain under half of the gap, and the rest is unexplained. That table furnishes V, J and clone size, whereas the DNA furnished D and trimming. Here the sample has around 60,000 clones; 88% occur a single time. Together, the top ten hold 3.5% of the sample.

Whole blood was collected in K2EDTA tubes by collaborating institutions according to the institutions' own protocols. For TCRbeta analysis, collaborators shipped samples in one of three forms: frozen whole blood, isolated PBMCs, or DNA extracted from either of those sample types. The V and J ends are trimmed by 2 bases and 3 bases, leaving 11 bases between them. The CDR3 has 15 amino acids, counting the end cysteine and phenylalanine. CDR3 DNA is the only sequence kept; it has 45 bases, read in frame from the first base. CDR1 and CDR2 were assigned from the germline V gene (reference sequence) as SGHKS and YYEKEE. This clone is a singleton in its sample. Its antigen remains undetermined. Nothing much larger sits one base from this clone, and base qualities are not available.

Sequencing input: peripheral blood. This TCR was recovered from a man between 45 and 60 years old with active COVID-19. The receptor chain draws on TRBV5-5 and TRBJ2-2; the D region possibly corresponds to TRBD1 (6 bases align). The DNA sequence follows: TGTGCCAGCAGCTTCCAGGACAGAGACACCGGGGAGCTGTTTTTT. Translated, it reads CASSFQDRDTGELFF. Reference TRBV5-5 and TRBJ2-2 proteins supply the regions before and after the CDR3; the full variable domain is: DAGVTQSPTHLIKTRGQQVTLRCSPISGHKSVSWYQQVLGQGPQFIFQYYEKEERGRGNFPDRFSARQFPNYSSELNVNALLLGDSALYLCASSFQDRDTGELFFGEGSRLTVL.